The present T cell receptor beta chain was sequenced within a study of T cell changes during pregnancy in multiple sclerosis. Per the germline V gene, CDR1 is SGHRS and CDR2 is YFSETQ. Trimming removed 4 bases at V and 9 bases at J, with 26 bases between. The CDR3 runs 18 residues. Profiling relied on immunoSEQ multiplex PCR, and the TCRdb table lists in-frame clones only, not all of them. The table has tens of thousands of clones, approximately 92% seen once. This TCR was recovered from a female donor in good health, enrolled as a control in a pregnancy study. This specimen consisted of peripheral blood, obtained in the third trimester of pregnancy. The genes are TRBV5-1 and TRBJ1-6; TRBD1 is a possible D gene (5 bases). Here the CDR3 DNA reads TGCGCCAGCAGCCCGGGAGGGACCCGGGCGGATATTGGTTCACCCCTCCACTTT. Its translation: CASSPGGTRADIGSPLHF. The full variable domain, in which reference TRBV5-1 and TRBJ1-6 provide the parts outside the CDR3, is KAGVTQTPRYLIKTRGQQVTLSCSPISGHRSVSWYQQTPGQGLQFLFEYFSETQRNKGNFPGRFSGRQFSNSRSEMNVSTLELGDSALYLCASSPGGTRADIGSPLHFGNGTRLTVT.